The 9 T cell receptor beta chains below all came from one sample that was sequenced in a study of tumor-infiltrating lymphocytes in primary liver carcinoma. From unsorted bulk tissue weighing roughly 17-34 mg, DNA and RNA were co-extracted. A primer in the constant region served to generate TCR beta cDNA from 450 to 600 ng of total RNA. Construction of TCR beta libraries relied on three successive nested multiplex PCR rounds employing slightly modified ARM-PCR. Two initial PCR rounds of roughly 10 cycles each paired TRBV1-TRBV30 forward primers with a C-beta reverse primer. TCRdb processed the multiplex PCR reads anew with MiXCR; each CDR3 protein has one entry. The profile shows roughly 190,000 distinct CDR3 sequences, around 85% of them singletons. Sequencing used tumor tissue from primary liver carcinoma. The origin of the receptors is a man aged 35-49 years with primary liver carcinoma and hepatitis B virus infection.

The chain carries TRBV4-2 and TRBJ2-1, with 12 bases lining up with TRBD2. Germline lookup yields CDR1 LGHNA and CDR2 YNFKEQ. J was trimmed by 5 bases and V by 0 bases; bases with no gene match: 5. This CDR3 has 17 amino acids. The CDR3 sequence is CASSQDPRLAGDNEQFF. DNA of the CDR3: TGTGCCAGCAGCCAAGATCCCAGACTAGCGGGAGACAATGAGCAGTTCTTC.

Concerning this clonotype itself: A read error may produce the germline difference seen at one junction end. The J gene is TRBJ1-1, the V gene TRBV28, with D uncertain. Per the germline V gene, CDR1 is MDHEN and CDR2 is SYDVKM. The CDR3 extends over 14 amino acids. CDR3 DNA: TGTGCCATAGGTCCAGGTGGTGGGAACACTGAAGCTCTCTTT. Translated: CAIGPGGGNTEALF.

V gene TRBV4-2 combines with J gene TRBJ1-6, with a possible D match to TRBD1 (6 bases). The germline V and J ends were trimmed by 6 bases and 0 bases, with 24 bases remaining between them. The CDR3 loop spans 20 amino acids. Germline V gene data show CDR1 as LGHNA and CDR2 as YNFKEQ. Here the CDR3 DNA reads TGTGCCAGCAGACCCGCCGGGTCAGGGGCTGCGATCTCCTATAATTCACCCCTCCACTTT. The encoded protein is CASRPAGSGAAISYNSPLHF.

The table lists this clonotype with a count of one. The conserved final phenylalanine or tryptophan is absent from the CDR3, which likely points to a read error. The CDR3 loop reads CSVVLHGTRRETQYS. The DNA of the CDR3 is TGCAGCGTTGTTCTCCACGGGACACGGAGAGAGACCCAGTACTCG. V gene TRBV29-1 combines with J gene TRBJ2-5, with D perhaps TRBD1 (6 bases). The germline V and J ends were trimmed by 4 bases and 4 bases, with 19 bases remaining between them. The CDR3 totals 15 residues. Germline V lookup: CDR1 SQVTM, CDR2 ANQGSEA.

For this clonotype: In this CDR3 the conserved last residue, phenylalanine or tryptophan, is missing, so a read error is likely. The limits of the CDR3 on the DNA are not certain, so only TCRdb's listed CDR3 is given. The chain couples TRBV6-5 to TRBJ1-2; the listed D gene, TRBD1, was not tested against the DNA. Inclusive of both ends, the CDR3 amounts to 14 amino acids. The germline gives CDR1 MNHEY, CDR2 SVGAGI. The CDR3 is CASSYGGRIYGFTY.

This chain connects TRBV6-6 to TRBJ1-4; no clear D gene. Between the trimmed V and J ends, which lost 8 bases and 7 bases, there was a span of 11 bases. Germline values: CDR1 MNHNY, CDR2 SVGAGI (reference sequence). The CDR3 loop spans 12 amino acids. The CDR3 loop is CASGRRSEKLFF. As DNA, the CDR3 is TGTGCCAGCGGGCGGAGAAGTGAAAAACTGTTTTTT.

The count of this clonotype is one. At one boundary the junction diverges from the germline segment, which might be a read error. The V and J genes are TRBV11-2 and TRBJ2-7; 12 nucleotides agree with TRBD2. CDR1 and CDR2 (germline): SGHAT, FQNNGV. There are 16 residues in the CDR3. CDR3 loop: CAGSLAPSGGGYEKYF. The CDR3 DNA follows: TGTGCCGGCAGCTTAGCCCCTAGCGGGGGGGGCTACGAGAAGTACTTC.

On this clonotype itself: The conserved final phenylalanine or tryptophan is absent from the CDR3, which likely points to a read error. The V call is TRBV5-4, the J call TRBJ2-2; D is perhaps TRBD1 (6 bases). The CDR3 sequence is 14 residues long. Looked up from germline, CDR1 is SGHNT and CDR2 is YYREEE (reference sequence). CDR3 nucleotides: TGTGCCAGCAGGCCAGGGGCGAACACCGAGGAGCTGTTTATT. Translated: CASRPGANTEELFI.

CDR3 nucleotide sequence: TGTGCCAGCAGTTCCGGACAGGGGGCTGGGTATTGCTACACCTTC. Translated, it gives CASSSGQGAGYCYTF. The gene calls are TRBV28 and TRBJ1-2, with 11 bases identical to TRBD1. V was clipped by 4 bases and J by 9 bases; unmatched bases: 10. This CDR3 contains 15 residues. CDR1 and CDR2 from the germline V gene are MDHEN and SYDVKM.